The rows below give T cell receptor beta chains drawn from one sample of a study of PD-1 blockade in classical Hodgkin lymphoma. The table came from immunoSEQ multiplex PCR; TCRdb's copy has only in-frame clones and leaves some out. Among approximately 44,000 clones listed, approximately 70% were seen once. The sequenced sample was peripheral blood mononuclear cells (PBMCs), obtained at baseline. These receptors were obtained from a human donor with classical Hodgkin lymphoma. The CDR3 runs from the conserved cysteine through the conserved F or W. The D gene is left open where the match is weak. The size entry is marked missing in some rows and otherwise reads once, few, many or a size class.

d_gene: TRBD1
j_gene: TRBJ2-7
v_gene: TRBV27
abundance: NA
CDR3aa: CASSHSRTGNFEQYF
CDR3nt: TGTGCCAGCAGTCACTCCCGGACAGGGAACTTCGAGCAGTACTTC

d_gene: NA
j_gene: TRBJ2-1
v_gene: TRBV7-6
abundance: once
CDR3aa: CASSLDTGAYNEQFF
CDR3nt: TGTGCCAGCAGCTTAGATACGGGGGCGTACAATGAGCAGTTCTTC

d_gene: TRBD1
j_gene: TRBJ2-2
v_gene: TRBV5-1
abundance: NA
CDR3aa: CASSLGRGFTGELFF
CDR3nt: TGCGCCAGCAGCTTGGGCAGGGGGTTTACCGGGGAGCTGTTTTTT

d_gene: NA
j_gene: TRBJ1-2
v_gene: TRBV5-6
abundance: NA
CDR3aa: CASSLQSRDPANYGYTF
CDR3nt: TGTGCCAGCAGCTTACAATCCCGGGACCCAGCTAACTATGGCTACACCTTC

d_gene: NA
j_gene: TRBJ1-1
v_gene: TRBV9
abundance: NA
CDR3aa: CASSVDGGMNTEAFF
CDR3nt: TGTGCCAGCAGCGTAGATGGGGGGATGAACACTGAAGCTTTCTTT

d_gene: NA
j_gene: TRBJ2-5
v_gene: TRBV9
abundance: once
CDR3aa: CASSVGQNQETQYF
CDR3nt: TGTGCCAGCAGCGTAGGACAAAACCAAGAGACCCAGTACTTC

d_gene: NA
j_gene: TRBJ2-3
v_gene: TRBV15
abundance: NA
CDR3aa: CATSDRRGHQDTQYF
CDR3nt: TGTGCCACCAGCGACAGGCGGGGGCATCAAGATACGCAGTATTTT

d_gene: NA
j_gene: TRBJ2-5
v_gene: TRBV6-1
abundance: NA
CDR3aa: CASSEALRWRDETQYF
CDR3nt: TGTGCCAGCAGTGAAGCGCTTCGCTGGAGAGATGAGACCCAGTACTTC

d_gene: NA
j_gene: TRBJ1-2
v_gene: TRBV4-1
abundance: medium-sized
CDR3aa: CASSQDSRYGYTF
CDR3nt: TGCGCCAGCAGCCAAGACAGTCGGTATGGCTACACCTTC

d_gene: NA
j_gene: TRBJ1-4
v_gene: TRBV6-6
abundance: NA
CDR3aa: CASSYLGEVSEKLFF
CDR3nt: TGTGCCAGCAGTTACCTGGGGGAAGTTAGCGAAAAACTGTTTTTT

d_gene: NA
j_gene: TRBJ1-5
v_gene: TRBV5-1
abundance: NA
CDR3aa: CASSLAIGDNQPQHF
CDR3nt: TGCGCCAGCAGCTTGGCCATCGGCGACAATCAGCCCCAGCATTTT

d_gene: NA
j_gene: TRBJ1-1
v_gene: TRBV9
abundance: NA
CDR3aa: CASSVGGFGTEAFF
CDR3nt: TGTGCCAGCAGCGTAGGCGGTTTCGGGACTGAAGCTTTCTTT

d_gene: TRBD1
j_gene: TRBJ1-1
v_gene: TRBV5-1
abundance: NA
CDR3aa: CASSSGQGRNTEAFF
CDR3nt: TGCGCCAGCAGCTCCGGACAGGGGAGGAACACTGAAGCTTTCTTT

d_gene: NA
j_gene: TRBJ2-7
v_gene: TRBV6-5
abundance: NA
CDR3aa: CASSYVGHYEQYF
CDR3nt: TGTGCCAGCAGTTACGTGGGCCACTACGAGCAGTACTTC

d_gene: NA
j_gene: TRBJ2-1
v_gene: TRBV4-3
abundance: few
CDR3aa: CASSLSANNEQFF
CDR3nt: TGCGCCAGCAGCCTAAGTGCAAACAATGAGCAGTTCTTC

d_gene: NA
j_gene: TRBJ1-5
v_gene: TRBV5-1
abundance: once
CDR3aa: CASSLDPGTNQPQHF
CDR3nt: TGCGCCAGCAGCTTGGATCCAGGAACCAATCAGCCCCAGCATTTT

d_gene: NA
j_gene: TRBJ2-1
v_gene: TRBV9
abundance: NA
CDR3aa: CASSVASGASSEQFF
CDR3nt: TGTGCCAGCAGCGTAGCTTCGGGAGCTTCGAGTGAGCAGTTCTTC

d_gene: NA
j_gene: TRBJ2-1
v_gene: TRBV5-1
abundance: NA
CDR3aa: CASSQLGKEEQFF
CDR3nt: TGCGCCAGCAGCCAACTGGGAAAGGAGGAGCAGTTCTTC

d_gene: TRBD1
j_gene: TRBJ1-1
v_gene: TRBV6-5
abundance: NA
CDR3aa: CASSYSGTAYTEAFF
CDR3nt: TGTGCCAGCAGTTACTCTGGGACAGCCTACACTGAAGCTTTCTTT

d_gene: NA
j_gene: TRBJ2-2
v_gene: TRBV27
abundance: NA
CDR3aa: CASSLGPSTGELFF
CDR3nt: TGTGCCAGCAGTTTGGGGCCCAGCACCGGGGAGCTGTTTTTT

d_gene: NA
j_gene: TRBJ1-4
v_gene: TRBV5-1
abundance: NA
CDR3aa: CASRSGDPGEKLFF
CDR3nt: TGCGCCAGCAGATCAGGGGATCCAGGTGAAAAACTGTTTTTT

d_gene: NA
j_gene: TRBJ1-5
v_gene: TRBV5-8
abundance: once
CDR3aa: CASSLARVPFSNQPQHF
CDR3nt: TGTGCCAGCAGCTTGGCCCGGGTCCCATTCTCTAATCAGCCCCAGCATTTT

d_gene: TRBD1
j_gene: TRBJ1-2
v_gene: TRBV10-3
abundance: once
CDR3aa: CAISAATGESYGYTF
CDR3nt: TGTGCCATCAGTGCTGCGACAGGGGAAAGCTATGGCTACACCTTC

d_gene: TRBD1
j_gene: TRBJ1-1
v_gene: TRBV4-3
abundance: NA
CDR3aa: CASRGPGGVTEAFF
CDR3nt: TGCGCCAGCAGGGGCCCAGGGGGGGTCACTGAAGCTTTCTTT

d_gene: TRBD2
j_gene: TRBJ2-3
v_gene: TRBV10-3
abundance: NA
CDR3aa: CAISGGTSGSKDTQYF
CDR3nt: TGTGCCATCAGTGGGGGGACTAGCGGGAGTAAAGATACGCAGTATTTT

d_gene: NA
j_gene: TRBJ1-4
v_gene: TRBV25-1
abundance: NA
CDR3aa: CASRLGNEKLFF
CDR3nt: TGTGCCAGCAGGCTCGGAAATGAAAAACTGTTTTTT

d_gene: TRBD1
j_gene: TRBJ1-5
v_gene: TRBV9
abundance: NA
CDR3aa: CASSVGRGHSNQPQHF
CDR3nt: TGTGCCAGCAGCGTAGGCAGGGGGCATAGCAATCAGCCCCAGCATTTT

d_gene: NA
j_gene: TRBJ2-1
v_gene: TRBV30
abundance: NA
CDR3aa: CACHGAGKRNEQFF
CDR3nt: TGTGCCTGTCACGGGGCGGGAAAGAGGAATGAGCAGTTCTTC

d_gene: NA
j_gene: TRBJ2-5
v_gene: TRBV5-4
abundance: NA
CDR3aa: CASSRSGTQETQYF
CDR3nt: TGTGCCAGCAGCCGTAGCGGAACCCAGGAGACCCAGTACTTC

d_gene: NA
j_gene: TRBJ1-1
v_gene: TRBV11-1
abundance: NA
CDR3aa: CASSFGVTNTEAFF
CDR3nt: TGTGCCAGCAGCTTTGGGGTTACGAACACTGAAGCTTTCTTT

d_gene: TRBD1
j_gene: TRBJ2-5
v_gene: TRBV7-9
abundance: NA
CDR3aa: CASSFNRGQETQYF
CDR3nt: TGTGCCAGCAGCTTTAACAGGGGGCAAGAGACCCAGTACTTC

d_gene: NA
j_gene: TRBJ2-7
v_gene: TRBV6-5
abundance: NA
CDR3aa: CASSLDYLTDYEQYF
CDR3nt: TGTGCCAGCAGCCTTGACTACCTGACGGATTACGAGCAGTACTTC

d_gene: NA
j_gene: TRBJ2-1
v_gene: TRBV30
abundance: medium-sized
CDR3aa: CAWTLARYNEQFF
CDR3nt: TGTGCCTGGACGCTTGCGCGGTACAATGAGCAGTTCTTC

d_gene: NA
j_gene: TRBJ2-3
v_gene: TRBV19
abundance: NA
CDR3aa: CASSKEGLTITQYF
CDR3nt: TGTGCCAGTAGTAAGGAGGGTTTGACAATTACGCAGTATTTT

d_gene: NA
j_gene: TRBJ2-3
v_gene: TRBV5-1
abundance: NA
CDR3aa: CASSLGPGTGTDTQYF
CDR3nt: TGCGCCAGCAGCTTGGGGCCGGGAACAGGCACAGATACGCAGTATTTT

d_gene: NA
j_gene: TRBJ1-1
v_gene: TRBV19
abundance: few
CDR3aa: CASRQDRNTEAFF
CDR3nt: TGTGCCAGTAGACAGGACAGGAACACTGAAGCTTTCTTT

d_gene: NA
j_gene: TRBJ2-7
v_gene: TRBV7-2
abundance: NA
CDR3aa: CASSPISGTLYEQYF
CDR3nt: TGTGCCAGCAGCCCAATTAGCGGAACACTTTACGAGCAGTACTTC

d_gene: NA
j_gene: TRBJ2-7
v_gene: TRBV6-5
abundance: NA
CDR3aa: CASTLGEGYEQYF
CDR3nt: TGTGCCAGCACTTTAGGGGAAGGGTACGAGCAGTACTTC

d_gene: NA
j_gene: TRBJ2-7
v_gene: TRBV13
abundance: many
CDR3aa: CASSLGGVSEQYF
CDR3nt: TGTGCCAGCAGCTTAGGAGGGGTCTCCGAGCAGTACTTC

d_gene: NA
j_gene: TRBJ2-5
v_gene: TRBV4-1
abundance: NA
CDR3aa: CASSQDPRVQETQYF
CDR3nt: TGCGCCAGCAGCCAAGATCCCAGGGTCCAAGAGACCCAGTACTTC

d_gene: TRBD2
j_gene: TRBJ2-3
v_gene: TRBV10-3
abundance: NA
CDR3aa: CAISDYRSGVDRTDTQYF
CDR3nt: TGTGCCATCAGTGACTATCGTAGCGGGGTTGATCGCACAGATACGCAGTATTTT

d_gene: TRBD1
j_gene: TRBJ1-2
v_gene: TRBV6-5
abundance: once
CDR3aa: CASSYSGYGTGVGYTF
CDR3nt: TGTGCCAGCAGTTACTCAGGGTACGGGACAGGGGTTGGCTACACCTTC

d_gene: TRBD2
j_gene: TRBJ2-3
v_gene: TRBV7-9
abundance: NA
CDR3aa: CASSWDPRNSGSTDTQYF
CDR3nt: TGTGCCAGCAGCTGGGATCCTCGAAATAGCGGGAGCACAGATACGCAGTATTTT

d_gene: NA
j_gene: TRBJ2-2
v_gene: TRBV11-2
abundance: once
CDR3aa: CASSMGAVANTGELFF
CDR3nt: TGTGCCAGCAGCATGGGCGCCGTCGCGAACACCGGGGAGCTGTTTTTT

d_gene: NA
j_gene: TRBJ2-7
v_gene: TRBV10-2
abundance: NA
CDR3aa: CASRDRYEQYF
CDR3nt: TGCGCCAGCAGAGACAGATATGAGCAGTACTTC